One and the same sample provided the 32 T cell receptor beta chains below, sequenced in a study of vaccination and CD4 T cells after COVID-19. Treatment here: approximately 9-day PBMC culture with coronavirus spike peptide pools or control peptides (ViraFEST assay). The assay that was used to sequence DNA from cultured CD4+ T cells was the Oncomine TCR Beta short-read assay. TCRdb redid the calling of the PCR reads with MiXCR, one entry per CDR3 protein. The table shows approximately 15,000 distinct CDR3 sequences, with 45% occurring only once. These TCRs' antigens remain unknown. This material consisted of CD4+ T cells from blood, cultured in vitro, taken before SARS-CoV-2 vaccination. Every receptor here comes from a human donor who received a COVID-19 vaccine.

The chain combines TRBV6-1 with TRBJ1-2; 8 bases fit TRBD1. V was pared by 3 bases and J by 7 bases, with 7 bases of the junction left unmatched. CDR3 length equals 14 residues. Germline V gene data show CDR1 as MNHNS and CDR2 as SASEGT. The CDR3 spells CASSDGARGLGYTF. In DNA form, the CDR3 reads TGTGCCAGCAGTGACGGCGCCAGGGGGCTTGGCTACACCTTC.

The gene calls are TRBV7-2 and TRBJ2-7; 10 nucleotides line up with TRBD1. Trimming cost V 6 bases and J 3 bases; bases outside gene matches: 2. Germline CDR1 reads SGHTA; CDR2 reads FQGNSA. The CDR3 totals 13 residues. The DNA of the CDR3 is TGTGCCAGCAGTCGGGACAGGGGCTACGAGCAGTACTTC. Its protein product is CASSRDRGYEQYF.

CDR3 loop: CASSGRAPDTDTQYF. DNA for the CDR3: TGTGCCTCCTCCGGCAGAGCCCCCGACACAGATACGCAGTATTTT. The rearrangement joins TRBV6-1 to TRBJ2-3; D unclear. This CDR3 has 15 residues. The ends were cut back, 11 bases at V and 2 bases at J, with 20 bases in the middle. The germline CDR1 and CDR2 sequences are MNHNS and SASEGT.

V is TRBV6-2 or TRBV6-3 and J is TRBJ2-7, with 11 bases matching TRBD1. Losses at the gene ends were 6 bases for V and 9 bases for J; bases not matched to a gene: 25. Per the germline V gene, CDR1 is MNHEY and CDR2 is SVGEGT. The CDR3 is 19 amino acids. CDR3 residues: CASRSAWEGPGQGVMGQYF. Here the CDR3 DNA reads TGTGCCAGCAGGTCCGCTTGGGAAGGACCGGGACAGGGGGTCATGGGGCAGTACTTC.

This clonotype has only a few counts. The CDR3 reads CSALDRGAYEQYF. CDR3 coding DNA: TGCAGTGCCCTTGACAGGGGAGCCTACGAGCAGTACTTC. The chain uses TRBV20-1 and TRBJ2-7; TRBD1 matches 8 bases. CDR1 is DFQATT, CDR2 SNEGSKA, per germline (reference sequence). Germline trimming cut 6 bases from V and 2 bases from J; bases unmatched to any gene: 6. The CDR3 has 13 residues.

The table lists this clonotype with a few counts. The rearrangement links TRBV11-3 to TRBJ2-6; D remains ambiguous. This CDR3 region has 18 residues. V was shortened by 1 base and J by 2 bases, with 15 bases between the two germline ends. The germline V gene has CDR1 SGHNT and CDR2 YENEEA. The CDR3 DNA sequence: TGTGCCAGCAGCTTAGGTGTCGGGCGTGTAGCTGGGGCCAACGTCCTGACTTTC. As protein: CASSLGVGRVAGANVLTF. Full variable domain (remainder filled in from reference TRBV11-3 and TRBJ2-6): EAGVVQSPRYKIIEKKQPVAFWCNPISGHNTLYWYLQNLGQGPELLIRYENEEAVDDSQLPKDRFSAERLKGVDSTLKIQPAELGDSAVYLCASSLGVGRVAGANVLTFGAGSRLTVL.

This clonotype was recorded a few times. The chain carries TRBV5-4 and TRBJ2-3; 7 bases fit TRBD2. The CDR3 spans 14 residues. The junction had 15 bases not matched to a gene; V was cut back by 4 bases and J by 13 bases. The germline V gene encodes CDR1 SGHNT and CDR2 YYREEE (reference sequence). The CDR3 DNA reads TGTGCCAGCAGCACCCGCGCGAAGACTAGCCTGGAGTATTTT. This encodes CASSTRAKTSLEYF.

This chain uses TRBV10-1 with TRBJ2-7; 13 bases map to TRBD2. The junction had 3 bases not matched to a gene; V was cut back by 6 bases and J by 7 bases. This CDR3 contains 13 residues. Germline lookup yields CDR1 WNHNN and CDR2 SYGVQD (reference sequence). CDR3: CASRPGLAGEQYF. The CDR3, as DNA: TGCGCCAGCAGGCCGGGACTAGCGGGGGAGCAGTACTTC.

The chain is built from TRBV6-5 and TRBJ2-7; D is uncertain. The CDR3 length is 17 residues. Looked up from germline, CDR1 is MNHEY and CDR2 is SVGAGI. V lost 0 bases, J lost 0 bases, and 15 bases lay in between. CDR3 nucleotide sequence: TGTGCCAGCAGTTACTCGTTCGACCCGGACGCCTCCTACGAGCAGTACTTC. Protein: CASSYSFDPDASYEQYF.

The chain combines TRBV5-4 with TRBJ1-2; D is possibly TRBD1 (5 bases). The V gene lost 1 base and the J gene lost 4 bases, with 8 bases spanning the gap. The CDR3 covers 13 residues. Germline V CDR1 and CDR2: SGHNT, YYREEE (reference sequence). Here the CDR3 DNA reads TGTGCCAGCAGCTTGCAGGGTTCCTATGGCTACACCTTC. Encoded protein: CASSLQGSYGYTF.

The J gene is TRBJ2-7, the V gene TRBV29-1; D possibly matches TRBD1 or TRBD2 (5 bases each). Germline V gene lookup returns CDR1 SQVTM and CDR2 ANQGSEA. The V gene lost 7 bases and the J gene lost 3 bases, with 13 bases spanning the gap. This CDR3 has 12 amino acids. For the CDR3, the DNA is TGCAGCGCTGGGACCGACTACTACGAGCAGTACTTC. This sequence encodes CSAGTDYYEQYF.

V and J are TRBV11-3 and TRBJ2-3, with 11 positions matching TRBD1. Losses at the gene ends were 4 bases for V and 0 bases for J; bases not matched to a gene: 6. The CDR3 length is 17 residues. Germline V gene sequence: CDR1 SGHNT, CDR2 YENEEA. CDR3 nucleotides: TGTGCCAGCAGCTCCTGGACAGGGGGCCTGAGCACAGATACGCAGTATTTT. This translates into CASSSWTGGLSTDTQYF.

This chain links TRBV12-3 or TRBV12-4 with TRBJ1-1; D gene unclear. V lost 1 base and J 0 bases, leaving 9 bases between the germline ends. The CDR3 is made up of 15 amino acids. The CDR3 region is CASSLDPEVNTEAFF. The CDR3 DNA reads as TGTGCCAGCAGTTTAGACCCGGAGGTGAACACTGAAGCTTTCTTT.

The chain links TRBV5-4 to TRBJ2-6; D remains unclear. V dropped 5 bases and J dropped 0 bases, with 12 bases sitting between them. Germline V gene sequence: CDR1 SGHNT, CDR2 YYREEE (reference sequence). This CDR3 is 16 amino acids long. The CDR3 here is CASSSYGRSGANVLTF. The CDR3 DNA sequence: TGTGCCAGCAGTTCCTACGGCCGCTCTGGGGCCAACGTCCTGACTTTC.

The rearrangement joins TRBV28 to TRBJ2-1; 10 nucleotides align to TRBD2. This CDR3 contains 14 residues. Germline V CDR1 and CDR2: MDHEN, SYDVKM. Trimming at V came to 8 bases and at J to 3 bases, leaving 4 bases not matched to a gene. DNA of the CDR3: TGTGCCAGCGAGCTAGCGGGGGACTACAATGAGCAGTTCTTC. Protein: CASELAGDYNEQFF.

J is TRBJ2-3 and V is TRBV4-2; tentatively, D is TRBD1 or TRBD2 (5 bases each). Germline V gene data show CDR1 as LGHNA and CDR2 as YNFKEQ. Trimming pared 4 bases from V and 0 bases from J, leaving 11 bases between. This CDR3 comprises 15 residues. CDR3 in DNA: TGTGCCAGCAGCCGGGGACGGCAAAGCACAGATACGCAGTATTTT. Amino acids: CASSRGRQSTDTQYF.

The CDR3 loop is CASSLRPWGLLKEETQYF. The CDR3 region has the DNA TGTGCCAGCAGCTTACGCCCTTGGGGACTATTGAAGGAAGAGACCCAGTACTTC. V gene TRBV7-2 combines with J gene TRBJ2-5; 7 bases are shared with TRBD2. V lost 2 bases and J lost 3; bases outside the gene matches: 15. The CDR3 covers 18 residues. Per germline, CDR1 SGHTA and CDR2 FQGNSA.

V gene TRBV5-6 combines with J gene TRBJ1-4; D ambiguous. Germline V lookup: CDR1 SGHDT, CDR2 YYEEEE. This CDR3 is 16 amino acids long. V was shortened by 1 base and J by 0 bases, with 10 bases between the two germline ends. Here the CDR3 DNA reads TGTGCCAGCAGCTTGTTATTATCCGCAACTAATGAAAAACTGTTTTTT. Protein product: CASSLLLSATNEKLFF. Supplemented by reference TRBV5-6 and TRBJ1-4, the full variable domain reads DAGVTQSPTHLIKTRGQQVTLRCSPKSGHDTVSWYQQALGQGPQFIFQYYEEEERQRGNFPDRFSGHQFPNYSSELNVNALLLGDSALYLCASSLLLSATNEKLFFGSGTQLSVL.

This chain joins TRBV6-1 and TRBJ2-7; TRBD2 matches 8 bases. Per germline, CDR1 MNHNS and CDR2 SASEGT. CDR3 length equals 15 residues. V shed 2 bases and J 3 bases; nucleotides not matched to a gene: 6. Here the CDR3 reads CASSESSGEVYEQYF. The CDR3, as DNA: TGTGCCAGCAGTGAAAGTAGCGGGGAGGTCTACGAGCAGTACTTC.

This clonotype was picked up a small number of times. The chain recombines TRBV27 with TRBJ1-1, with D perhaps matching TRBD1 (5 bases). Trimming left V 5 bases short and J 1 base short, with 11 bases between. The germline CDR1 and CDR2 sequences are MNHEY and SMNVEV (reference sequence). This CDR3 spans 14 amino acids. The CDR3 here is CASSPVTGNTEAFF. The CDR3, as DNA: TGTGCCAGCAGTCCGGTTACAGGGAACACTGAAGCTTTCTTT.

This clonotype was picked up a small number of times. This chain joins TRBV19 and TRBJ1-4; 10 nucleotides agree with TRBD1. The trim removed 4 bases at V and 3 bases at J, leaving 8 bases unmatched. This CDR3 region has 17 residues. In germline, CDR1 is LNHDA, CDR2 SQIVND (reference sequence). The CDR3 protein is CASSKRTGGTANEKLFF. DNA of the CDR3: TGTGCCAGTAGTAAACGGACAGGGGGGACGGCTAATGAAAAACTGTTTTTT.

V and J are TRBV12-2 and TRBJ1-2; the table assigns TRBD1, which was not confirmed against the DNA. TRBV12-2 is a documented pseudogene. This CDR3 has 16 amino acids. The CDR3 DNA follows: TGTGCAAGTCGCTTAGTTCAGGGGCGGGGTCGGTATGGCTACACCTTC. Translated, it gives CASRLVQGRGRYGYTF.

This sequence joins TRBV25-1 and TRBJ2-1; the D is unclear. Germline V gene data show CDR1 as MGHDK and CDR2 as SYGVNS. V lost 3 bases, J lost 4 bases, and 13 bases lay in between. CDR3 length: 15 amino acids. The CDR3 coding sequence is TGTGCCAGCAGTGAGGCAGGAGATGGATACAATGAGCAGTTCTTC. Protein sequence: CASSEAGDGYNEQFF.

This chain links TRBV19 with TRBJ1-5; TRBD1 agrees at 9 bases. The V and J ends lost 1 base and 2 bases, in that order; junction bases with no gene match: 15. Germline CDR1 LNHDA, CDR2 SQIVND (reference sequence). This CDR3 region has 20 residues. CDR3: CASSIAGFVSRQGGNQPQHF. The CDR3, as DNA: TGTGCCAGTAGTATAGCGGGTTTTGTTTCACGACAGGGGGGCAATCAGCCCCAGCATTTT.

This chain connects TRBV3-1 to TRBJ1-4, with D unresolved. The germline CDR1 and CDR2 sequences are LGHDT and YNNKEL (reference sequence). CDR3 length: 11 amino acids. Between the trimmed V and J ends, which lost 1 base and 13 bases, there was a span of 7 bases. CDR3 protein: CASSQGQGLFF. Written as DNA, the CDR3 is TGTGCCAGCAGCCAAGGGCAAGGACTGTTTTTT.

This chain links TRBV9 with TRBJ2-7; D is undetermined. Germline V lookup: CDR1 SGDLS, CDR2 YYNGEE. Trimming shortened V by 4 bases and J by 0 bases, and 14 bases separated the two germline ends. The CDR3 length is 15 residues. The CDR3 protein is CASSPPAESSYEQYF. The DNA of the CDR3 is TGTGCCAGCAGCCCCCCGGCAGAGAGCTCCTACGAGCAGTACTTC.

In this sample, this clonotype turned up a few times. The CDR3 is CATSDTGLADEQFF. CDR3 coding DNA: TGTGCCACCAGTGACACGGGACTAGCGGATGAGCAGTTCTTC. This chain links TRBV24-1 with TRBJ2-1, with TRBD2 matching 11 bases. The CDR3 is 14 residues long. J gave up 8 bases and V 4 bases, and 3 bases lay outside the gene matches. Germline CDR1 and CDR2: KGHDR and SFDVKD.

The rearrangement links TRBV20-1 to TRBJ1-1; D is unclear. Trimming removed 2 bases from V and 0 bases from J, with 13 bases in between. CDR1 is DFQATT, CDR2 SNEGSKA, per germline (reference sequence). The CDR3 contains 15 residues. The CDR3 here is CSARKIGSVNTEAFF. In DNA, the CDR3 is TGCAGTGCTAGAAAGATTGGATCTGTGAACACTGAAGCTTTCTTT.

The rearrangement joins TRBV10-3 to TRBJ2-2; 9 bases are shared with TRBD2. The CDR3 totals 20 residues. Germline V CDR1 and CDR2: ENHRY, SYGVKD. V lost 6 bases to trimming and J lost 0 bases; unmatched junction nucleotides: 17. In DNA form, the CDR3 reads TGTGCCATCAGGAGAAACCCGGGACTAGCAATATTTTCGAACACCGGGGAGCTGTTTTTT. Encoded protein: CAIRRNPGLAIFSNTGELFF.

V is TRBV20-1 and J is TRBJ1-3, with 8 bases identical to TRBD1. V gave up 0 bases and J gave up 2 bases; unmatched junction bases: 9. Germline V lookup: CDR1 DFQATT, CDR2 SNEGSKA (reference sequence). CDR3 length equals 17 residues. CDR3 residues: CSARERTGPLTGNTIYF. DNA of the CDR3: TGCAGTGCTAGAGAAAGGACAGGGCCCTTGACTGGAAACACCATATATTTT.

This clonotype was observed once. CDR3 sequence: CSVERAGVGGYTF. CDR3 DNA: TGCAGCGTTGAACGGGCAGGGGTTGGCGGCTACACCTTC. The chain couples TRBV29-1 to TRBJ1-2; D may be TRBD1 (6 bases). The CDR3 spans 13 residues. Germline V gene lookup returns CDR1 SQVTM and CDR2 ANQGSEA. Trimming pared 2 bases from V and 8 bases from J, leaving 15 bases between.

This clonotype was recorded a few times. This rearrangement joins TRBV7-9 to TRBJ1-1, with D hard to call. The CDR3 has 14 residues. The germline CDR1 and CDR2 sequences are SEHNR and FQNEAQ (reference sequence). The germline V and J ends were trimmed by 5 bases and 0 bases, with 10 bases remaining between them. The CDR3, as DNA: TGTGCCAGCAGCCGAGGGTTGGTGAACACTGAAGCTTTCTTT. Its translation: CASSRGLVNTEAFF.